This T cell receptor beta chain comes out of a study of vaccination effects on CD4 cells after COVID-19. Before sequencing, viral peptide pools were used by the ViraFEST assay to expand antigen-specific CD4+ T cells. Culture lasted about 11 days before CD4+ T cell isolation. The infection with SARS-CoV-2 (confirmed by PCR) occurred in this person between March and December 2020. For the negative control culture, a pool of HIV-1 Nef peptides was used. In the cultures, half the medium was exchanged for IL-2 medium on days 3 and 7. Here immunoSEQ multiplex PCR was the method, and the copy in TCRdb shows in-frame clones only, minus some. The data hold roughly 57,000 clones, with 76% observed a single time. Study-wide results and caveats: For convalescents, most of the spike-reactive clones seen post-vaccine were new vaccine-induced clones. Late post-vaccination samples showed marked contraction of infection- and vaccine-induced clones.

The CDR3 is 14 amino acids. Trimming cost V 2 bases and J 2 bases, with 9 bases left between them. Germline CDR1 reads SGDLS; CDR2 reads YYNGEE. Comments on this clone: Its antigen remains unknown.

This chain uses TRBV9 with TRBJ2-3; D is perhaps TRBD2 (6 bases). The sample here was CD4+ T cells from PBMCs cultured with HIV peptides, taken before COVID-19 vaccination. Subset denoted: HIV-1 Nef peptide pool negative control/reference culture. This TCR was recovered from a human donor who had a prior SARS-CoV-2 infection. The CDR3 here is CASSVGTDTDTQYF. CDR3 DNA sequence: TGTGCCAGCAGCGTGGGGACTGACACAGATACGCAGTATTTT.